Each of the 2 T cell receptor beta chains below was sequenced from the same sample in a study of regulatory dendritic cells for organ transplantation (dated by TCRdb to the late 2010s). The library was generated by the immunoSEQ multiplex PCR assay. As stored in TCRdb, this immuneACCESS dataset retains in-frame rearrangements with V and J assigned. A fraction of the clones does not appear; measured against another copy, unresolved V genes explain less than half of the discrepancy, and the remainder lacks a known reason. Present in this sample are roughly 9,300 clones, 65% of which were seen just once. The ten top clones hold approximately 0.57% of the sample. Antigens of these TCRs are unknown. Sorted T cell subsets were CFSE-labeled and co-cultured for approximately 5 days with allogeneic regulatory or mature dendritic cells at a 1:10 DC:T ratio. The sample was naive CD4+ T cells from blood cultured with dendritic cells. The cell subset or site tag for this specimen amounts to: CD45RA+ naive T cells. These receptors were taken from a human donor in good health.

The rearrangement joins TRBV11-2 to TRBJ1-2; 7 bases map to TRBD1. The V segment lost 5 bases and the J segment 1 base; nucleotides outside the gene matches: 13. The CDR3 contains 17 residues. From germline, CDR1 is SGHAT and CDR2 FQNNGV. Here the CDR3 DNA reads TGTGCCAGCAGCCCAGGGGGGACTGGGGGGATTAACTATGGCTACACCTTC. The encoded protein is CASSPGGTGGINYGYTF.

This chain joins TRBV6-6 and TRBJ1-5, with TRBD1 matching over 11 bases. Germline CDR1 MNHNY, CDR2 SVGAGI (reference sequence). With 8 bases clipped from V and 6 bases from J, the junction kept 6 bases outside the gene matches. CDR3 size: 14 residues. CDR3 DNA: TGTGCCAGCGGCAGGACAGGGGGCTTTCAGCCCCAGCATTTT. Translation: CASGRTGGFQPQHF.